This T cell receptor beta chain was identified during a study of blood T cell repertoires in COVID-19. Background on the study: Samples representing acute and convalescent COVID-19 were sourced from the United States, Italy and Spain. T cells, B-cell-depleted T cells, or PBMCs provided the cDNA or gDNA that served as material.

Authors' processing steps: Amplification of reference gene primers provided the estimated nucleated cell counts. The data were produced by immunoSEQ multiplex PCR, yet TCRdb's version contains in-frame clones alone and is incomplete. V, J and clone size are taken as reported in that table, and D and trimming were inferred from the DNA itself. The sample lists just over 35,000 clones; about 81% were seen once. The V end was cut by 1 base, the J end by 3 bases, with 7 bases between. The CDR3 is 13 residues long. Germline V gene lookup returns CDR1 LNHNV and CDR2 YYDKDF (reference sequence). The origin of this receptor is a human donor in a cohort sampled during active or convalescent COVID-19. The donor label of this sample is uncertain. The sample was peripheral blood. The V gene is TRBV15, the J gene TRBJ2-7; perhaps TRBD2 as D (5 bases). CDR3 nucleotide sequence: TGTGCCACCAGCAGAGGGAGGCTCTACGAGCAGTACTTC. It translates to CATSRGRLYEQYF.